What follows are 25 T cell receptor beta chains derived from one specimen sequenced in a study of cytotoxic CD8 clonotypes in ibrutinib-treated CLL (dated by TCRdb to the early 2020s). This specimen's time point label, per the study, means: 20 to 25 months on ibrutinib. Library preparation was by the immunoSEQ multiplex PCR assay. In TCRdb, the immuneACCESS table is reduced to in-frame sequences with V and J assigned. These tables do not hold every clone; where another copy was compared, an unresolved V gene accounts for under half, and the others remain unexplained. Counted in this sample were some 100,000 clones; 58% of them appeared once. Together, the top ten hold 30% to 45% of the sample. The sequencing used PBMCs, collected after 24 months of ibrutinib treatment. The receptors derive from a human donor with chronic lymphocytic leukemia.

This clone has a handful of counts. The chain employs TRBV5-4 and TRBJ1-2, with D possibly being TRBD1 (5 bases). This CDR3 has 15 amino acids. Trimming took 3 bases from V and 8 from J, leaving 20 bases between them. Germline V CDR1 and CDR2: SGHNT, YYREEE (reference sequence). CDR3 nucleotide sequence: TGTGCCAGCAGCTGGCCCGACAAGGGGTTGCAGGGCTACACCTTC. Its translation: CASSWPDKGLQGYTF.

CDR3 nucleotide sequence: TGTGCCAGCAGAAACCCGGGACCCTCGAACACTGAAGCTTTCTTT. It specifies CASRNPGPSNTEAFF. The chain recombines TRBV28 with TRBJ1-1; D perhaps matches TRBD1 (5 bases). Trimming took off 6 bases at V and 1 base at J, with 15 bases between the two ends. Germline lookup yields CDR1 MDHEN and CDR2 SYDVKM. This CDR3 region has 15 residues.

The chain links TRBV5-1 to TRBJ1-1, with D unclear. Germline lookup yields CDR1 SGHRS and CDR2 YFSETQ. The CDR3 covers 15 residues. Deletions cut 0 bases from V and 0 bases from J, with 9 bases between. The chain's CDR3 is CASSLEGPLNTEAFF. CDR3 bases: TGCGCCAGCAGCTTGGAGGGCCCTTTGAACACTGAAGCTTTCTTT.

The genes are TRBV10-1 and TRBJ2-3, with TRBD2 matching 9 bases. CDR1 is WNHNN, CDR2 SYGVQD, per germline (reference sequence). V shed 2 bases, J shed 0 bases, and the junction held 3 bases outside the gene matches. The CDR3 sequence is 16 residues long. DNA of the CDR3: TGCGCCAGCAGTGAGCTAGCGGGGAGAAGCACAGATACGCAGTATTTT. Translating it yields CASSELAGRSTDTQYF.

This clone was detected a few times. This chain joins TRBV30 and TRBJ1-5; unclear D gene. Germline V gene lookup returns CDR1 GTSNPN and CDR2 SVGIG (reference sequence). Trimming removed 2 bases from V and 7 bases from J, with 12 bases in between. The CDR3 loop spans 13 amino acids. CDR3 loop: CAWSRKGGQPQHF. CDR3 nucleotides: TGTGCCTGGAGTCGCAAGGGTGGGCAGCCCCAGCATTTT.

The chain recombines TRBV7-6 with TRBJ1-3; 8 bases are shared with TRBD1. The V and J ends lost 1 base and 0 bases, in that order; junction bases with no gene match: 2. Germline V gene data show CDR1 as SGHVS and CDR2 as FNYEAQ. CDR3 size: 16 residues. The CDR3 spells CASSLGQGSSGNTIYF. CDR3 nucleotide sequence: TGTGCCAGCAGCTTAGGACAGGGGTCCTCTGGAAACACCATATATTTT.

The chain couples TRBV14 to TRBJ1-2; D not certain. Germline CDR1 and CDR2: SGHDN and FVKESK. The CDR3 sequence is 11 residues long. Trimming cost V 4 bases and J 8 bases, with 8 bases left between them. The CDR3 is CASSPTEGYTF. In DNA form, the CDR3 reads TGTGCCAGCAGCCCTACAGAGGGCTACACCTTC.

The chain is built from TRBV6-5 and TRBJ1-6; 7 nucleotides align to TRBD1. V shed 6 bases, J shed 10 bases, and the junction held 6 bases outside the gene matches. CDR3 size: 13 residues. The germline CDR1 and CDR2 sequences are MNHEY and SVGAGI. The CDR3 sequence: CASRKGGRSPLHF. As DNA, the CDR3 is TGTGCCAGCAGGAAAGGGGGCCGATCACCCCTCCACTTT.

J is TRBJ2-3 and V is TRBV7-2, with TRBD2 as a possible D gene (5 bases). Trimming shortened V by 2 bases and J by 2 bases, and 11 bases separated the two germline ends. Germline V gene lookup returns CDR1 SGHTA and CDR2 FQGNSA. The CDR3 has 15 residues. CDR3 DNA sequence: TGTGCCAGCAGCTTACTAGCACCAAACACAGATACGCAGTATTTT. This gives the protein CASSLLAPNTDTQYF.

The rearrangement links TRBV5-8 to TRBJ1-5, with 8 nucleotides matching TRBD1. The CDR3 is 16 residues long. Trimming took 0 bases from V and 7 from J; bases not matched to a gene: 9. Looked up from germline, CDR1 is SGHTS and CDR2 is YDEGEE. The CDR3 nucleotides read TGTGCCAGCAGCTTGGACCCCACAGGGGGAGGACAGCCCCAGCATTTT. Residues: CASSLDPTGGGQPQHF.

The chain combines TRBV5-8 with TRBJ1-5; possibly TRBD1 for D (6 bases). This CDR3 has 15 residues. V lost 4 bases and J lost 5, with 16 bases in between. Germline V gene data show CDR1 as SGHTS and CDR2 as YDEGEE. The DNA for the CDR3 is TGTGCCAGCAGCCGAGGGACACTTACTTATCAGCCCCAGCATTTT. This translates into CASSRGTLTYQPQHF.

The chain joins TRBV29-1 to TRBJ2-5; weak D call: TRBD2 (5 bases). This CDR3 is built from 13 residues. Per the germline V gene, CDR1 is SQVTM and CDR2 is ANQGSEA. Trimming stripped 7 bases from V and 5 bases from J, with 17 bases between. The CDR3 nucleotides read TGCAGCGCCGGCCAAGGGTCGGGGGAGACCCAGTACTTC. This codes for CSAGQGSGETQYF.

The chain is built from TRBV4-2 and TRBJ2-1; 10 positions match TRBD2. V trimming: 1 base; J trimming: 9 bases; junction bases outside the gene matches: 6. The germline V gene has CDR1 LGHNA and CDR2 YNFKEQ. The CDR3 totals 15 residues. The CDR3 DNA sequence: TGTGCCAGCAGCCAAGCCTCTAGCGGGGGTGCTGAGCAGTTCTTC. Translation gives CASSQASSGGAEQFF.

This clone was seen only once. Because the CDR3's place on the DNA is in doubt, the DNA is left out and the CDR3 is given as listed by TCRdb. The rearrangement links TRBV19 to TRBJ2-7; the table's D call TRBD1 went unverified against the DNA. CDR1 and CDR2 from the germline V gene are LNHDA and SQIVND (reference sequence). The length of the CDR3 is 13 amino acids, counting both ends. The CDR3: CASSILADYEQYF.

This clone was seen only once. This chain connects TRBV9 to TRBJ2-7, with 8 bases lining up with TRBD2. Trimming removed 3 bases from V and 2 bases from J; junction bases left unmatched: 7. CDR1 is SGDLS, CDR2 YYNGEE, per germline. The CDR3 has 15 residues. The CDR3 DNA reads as TGTGCCAGCAGCGCCGTAGCGGGGCCGGCCTACGAGCAGTACTTC. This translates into CASSAVAGPAYEQYF.

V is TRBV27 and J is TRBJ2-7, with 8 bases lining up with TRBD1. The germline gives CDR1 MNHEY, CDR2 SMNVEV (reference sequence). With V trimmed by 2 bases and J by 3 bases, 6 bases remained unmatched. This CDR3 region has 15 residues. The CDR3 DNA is TGTGCCAGCAGTTTAAAACTCGGACAGGGCTACGAGCAGTACTTC. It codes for CASSLKLGQGYEQYF.

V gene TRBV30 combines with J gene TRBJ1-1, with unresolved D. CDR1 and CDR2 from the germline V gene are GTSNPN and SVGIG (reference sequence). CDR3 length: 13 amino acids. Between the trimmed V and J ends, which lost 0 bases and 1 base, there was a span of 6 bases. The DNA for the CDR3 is TGTGCCTGGAGTGTGAGGAAGAACACTGAAGCTTTCTTT. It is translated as CAWSVRKNTEAFF.

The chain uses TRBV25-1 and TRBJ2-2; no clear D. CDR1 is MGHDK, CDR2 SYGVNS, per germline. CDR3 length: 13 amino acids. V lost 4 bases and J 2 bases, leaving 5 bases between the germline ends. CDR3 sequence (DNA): TGTGCCAGCAGTGGCGTTAACACCGGGGAGCTGTTTTTT. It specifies CASSGVNTGELFF.

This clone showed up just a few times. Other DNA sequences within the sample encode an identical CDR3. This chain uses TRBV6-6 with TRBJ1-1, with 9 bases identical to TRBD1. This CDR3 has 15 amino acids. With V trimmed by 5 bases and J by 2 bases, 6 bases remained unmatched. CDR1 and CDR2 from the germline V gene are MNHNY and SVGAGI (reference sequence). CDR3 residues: CASSPGTGLNTEAFF. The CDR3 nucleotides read TGTGCCAGCAGTCCCGGGACAGGGTTAAACACTGAAGCTTTCTTT.

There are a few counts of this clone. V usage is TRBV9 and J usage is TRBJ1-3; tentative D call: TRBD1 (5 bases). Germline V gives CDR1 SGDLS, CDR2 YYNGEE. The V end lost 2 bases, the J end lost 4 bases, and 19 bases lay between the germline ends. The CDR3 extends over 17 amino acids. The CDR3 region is CASSVEGRRGSGNTIYF. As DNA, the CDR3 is TGTGCCAGCAGCGTTGAGGGGCGTCGAGGCTCAGGAAACACCATATATTTT.

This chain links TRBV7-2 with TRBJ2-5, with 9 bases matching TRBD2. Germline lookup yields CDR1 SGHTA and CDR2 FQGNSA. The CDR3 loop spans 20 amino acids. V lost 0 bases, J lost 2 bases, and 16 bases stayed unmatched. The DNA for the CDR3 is TGTGCCAGCAGCTTAGCGAGGTGGAGTAGCGGGGGAACGGGACAAGAGACCCAGTACTTC. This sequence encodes CASSLARWSSGGTGQETQYF.

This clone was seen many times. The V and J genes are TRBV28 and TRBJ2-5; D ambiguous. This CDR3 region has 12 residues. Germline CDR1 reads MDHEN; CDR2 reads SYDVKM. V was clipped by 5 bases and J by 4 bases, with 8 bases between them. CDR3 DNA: TGTGCCAGCAGTCAAGGTACAGAGACCCAGTACTTC. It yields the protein CASSQGTETQYF.

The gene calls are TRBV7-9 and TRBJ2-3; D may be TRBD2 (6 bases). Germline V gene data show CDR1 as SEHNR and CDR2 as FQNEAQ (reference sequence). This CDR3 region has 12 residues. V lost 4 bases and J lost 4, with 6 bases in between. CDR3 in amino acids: CASSSGADTQYF. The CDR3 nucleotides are TGTGCCAGCAGCTCGGGGGCAGATACGCAGTATTTT.

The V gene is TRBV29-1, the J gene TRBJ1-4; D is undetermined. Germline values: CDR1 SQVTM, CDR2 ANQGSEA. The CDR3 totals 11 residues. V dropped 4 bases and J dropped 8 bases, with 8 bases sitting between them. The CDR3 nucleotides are TGCAGCGTTGGTCAGCTCGAAAAACTGTTTTTT. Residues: CSVGQLEKLFF.

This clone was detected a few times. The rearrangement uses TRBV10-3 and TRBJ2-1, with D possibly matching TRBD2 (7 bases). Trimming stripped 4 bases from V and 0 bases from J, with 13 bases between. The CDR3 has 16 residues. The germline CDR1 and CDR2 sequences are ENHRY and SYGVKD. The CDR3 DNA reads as TGTGCCATCAGTGGGCGGGGGCAGGGCTCCTACAATGAGCAGTTCTTC. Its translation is CAISGRGQGSYNEQFF.